This T cell receptor beta chain was found in a study of T-cell memory formation after mild COVID-19 (dated by TCRdb to 2020 to 2023). At the level of the whole study: TCR sequence clusters from the two donors were found to be largely donor specific. Longitudinal TCRalpha and TCRbeta repertoire sequencing tracked T-cell clones expanding and contracting after mild COVID-19 in a couple of donors. Two young, previously healthy adult volunteers made up the cohort, one male and one female. Study-level results and caveats: SARS-CoV-2 specificity of the second-wave clones peaking on day 37 was not confirmed. Only a couple of mild cases were covered by the study, and larger cohorts that include severe cases with pre-infection samples were considered necessary. From day 15 to 85, contracting clones showed balanced CD4/CD8 phenotypes, whereas a second wave of clones that expanded from day 15 to 37 leaned towards CD4+. Contracting CD4+ clones appeared mostly in the CM and EM memory subsets, whereas CD8+ clones were enriched in EMRA. Some responding clones were detected in pre-infection memory, which suggested that pre-existing cross-reactive memory T cells had joined the SARS-CoV-2 response.

This clonotype was counted only a few times. Its antigen remains unidentified. No quality values exist for individual bases; no much larger clone is one base distant. From the cysteine through the phenylalanine, the CDR3 covers 17 amino acids. The DNA shown is the 51-base CDR3, in frame from base 1. CDR1 and CDR2, per the germline V gene (reference sequence), are MNHNY and SVGAGI. V is reduced by 7 bases and J by 1 base, leaving a spacing of 19 bases between them. PBMCs were isolated by Ficoll-Paque density gradient centrifugation. Instrument on record: Illumina NovaSeq 6000. TCRalpha and TCRbeta cDNA libraries were constructed by 5'RACE with constant-segment primers, with sample barcodes and unique molecular identifiers being introduced. Trizol reagent was used to extract RNA from every sample. Library amplification was performed in two PCR steps, and a second sample barcode and Illumina TruSeq adapters were introduced in the second step. Sequencing of libraries was performed on an Illumina NovaSeq with 2 x 150 bp paired-end reads. As for the original processing: Reads were demultiplexed and collapsed into UMI-guided consensus sequences with migec v1.2.7. Using mixcr v2.1.11, the UMI consensuses were aligned to TRA and TRB V and J templates and assembled into clonotypes. A clonotype was counted as expanded or contracted only if both edgeR and NoisET called the change significant, with noise models trained on biological replicates. For edgeR calls, a false discovery rate-adjusted p below 0.01 and a log2 fold-change threshold of 1 were applied. As an exploratory analysis of dynamics, max-normalized trajectories of the 1000 most abundant clonotypes were examined with PCA combined with hierarchical clustering. The CD4 or CD8 phenotype of responding clones was assigned using the separately sequenced CD4+ and CD8+ repertoires. TCRdb reanalyzed the raw reads on its own, using fastp at Q25 for trimming and MiXCR for clone calling, and kept in-frame beta chains. Identical CDR3 protein sequences are pooled into one entry, listed with their most common genes and DNA. What appears here as the V and J calls and clone size reflects TCRdb's work, not the paper's. This sample lists 250,000 or so distinct CDR3 sequences; 18% were detected once. The ten largest clones add up to roughly 24% of the sample.

The chain uses TRBV6-6 and TRBJ2-2; tentative D gene TRBD2, with 6 bases matching. The source is a young man who had mild COVID-19 (a few samples of this study predate the infection). The sample titles of this study are shuffled in the database, so cell type and time point are left out; the donor was told from shared clones. Sequencing was done on a sample of PBMCs or a T cell subset sorted from them (not recorded which). The CDR3 reads CASKGRRAGRNTGELFF. The DNA reads as follows: TGTGCCAGCAAGGGCCGGAGGGCGGGTAGGAACACCGGGGAGCTGTTTTTT.